Listed here are 31 T cell receptor beta chains from one sample, sequenced in a study of CD4 T cells in relation to SARS-CoV-2 and coronaviruses. Before the COVID-19 pandemic, during about 2010-2018, CD4+ T cells were taken from unexposed donors. Isolation of CD4+ T cells took place after less than 11 days in culture. Their specific antigens are unknown. Sequencing was performed with immunoSEQ multiplex PCR; in TCRdb, only in-frame clones are kept and a portion is missing. The sample contains about 28,000 clones, roughly 69% of which appear only once. Sequenced sample: CD4+ T cells from PBMCs, cultured in vitro. The receptor source for this set is a human donor in good health.

In this sample, this clone turned up once. The CDR3 sequence is CASSTTGTSVGTDTQYF. As DNA, the CDR3 is TGTGCCAGCAGCACCACCGGGACTAGCGTCGGCACAGATACGCAGTATTTT. V gene TRBV5-5 combines with J gene TRBJ2-3; 10 nucleotides align to TRBD2. Unmatched junction bases numbered 9, after V lost 4 bases and J lost 1 base. Germline V gives CDR1 SGHKS, CDR2 YYEKEE (reference sequence). This CDR3 has 17 amino acids.

The chain has TRBV7-2 and TRBJ2-3; TRBD2 matches at 10 bases. Germline trimming cut 3 bases from V and 11 bases from J; bases unmatched to any gene: 11. There are 15 residues in the CDR3. Germline values: CDR1 SGHTA, CDR2 FQGNSA. The CDR3 bases are TGTGCCAGCAGCTTCTCAAGCGGGGGGGGTATCGGGCAGTATTTT. It codes for CASSFSSGGGIGQYF.

The chain couples TRBV2 to TRBJ2-7; either TRBD1 or TRBD2 may supply D (5 bases each). CDR1 and CDR2 (germline): SNHLY, FYNNEI. V was trimmed by 6 bases and J by 2 bases, leaving 8 bases between them. This CDR3 is built from 12 residues. The CDR3 nucleotides are TGTGCCAGCAGCGGGGCTGCCTACGAGCAGTACTTC. Translating gives CASSGAAYEQYF. The whole variable domain, remainder taken from reference TRBV2 and TRBJ2-7, is EPEVTQTPSHQVTQMGQEVILRCVPISNHLYFYWYRQILGQKVEFLVSFYNNEISEKSEIFDDQFSVERPDGSNFTLKIRSTKLEDSAMYFCASSGAAYEQYFGPGTRLTVT.

The chain couples TRBV30 to TRBJ2-5, with 13 nucleotides matching TRBD2. The CDR3 consists of 14 residues. J gave up 4 bases and V 2 bases, and 1 base lay outside the gene matches. CDR1 and CDR2 (germline): GTSNPN, SVGIG (reference sequence). Written as DNA, the CDR3 is TGTGCCTGGAGTCGGACTAGCGGGAGAGAGACCCAGTACTTC. Its translation: CAWSRTSGRETQYF. Drawing the rest from reference TRBV30 and TRBJ2-5, the complete variable domain is SQTIHQWPATLVQPVGSPLSLECTVEGTSNPNLYWYRQAAGRGLQLLFYSVGIGQISSEVPQNLSASRPQDRQFILSSKKLLLSDSGFYLCAWSRTSGRETQYFGPGTRLLVL.

This chain joins TRBV2 and TRBJ2-5; TRBD2 agrees at 9 bases. Germline V gives CDR1 SNHLY, CDR2 FYNNEI. With V trimmed by 7 bases and J by 1 base, 7 bases remained unmatched. The CDR3 is made up of 15 amino acids. CDR3 bases: TGTGCCAGCAACGAGATAGCGGGGGCCCAAGAGACCCAGTACTTC. It codes for CASNEIAGAQETQYF. Full variable domain (rest looked up from reference TRBV2 and TRBJ2-5): EPEVTQTPSHQVTQMGQEVILRCVPISNHLYFYWYRQILGQKVEFLVSFYNNEISEKSEIFDDQFSVERPDGSNFTLKIRSTKLEDSAMYFCASNEIAGAQETQYFGPGTRLLVL.

The rearrangement joins TRBV6-5 to TRBJ2-7; 8 positions match TRBD1. The V gene end was trimmed by 8 bases and the J gene end by 5 bases; junction bases not matched to a gene: 5. Per germline, CDR1 MNHEY and CDR2 SVGAGI. This CDR3 is built from 12 residues. CDR3 DNA sequence: TGTGCCAGCGGGAGGACAGGGAACGAGCAGTACTTC. Protein product: CASGRTGNEQYF.

The gene calls are TRBV19 and TRBJ2-7, with D tentatively TRBD1 (7 bases). V was cut by 5 bases and J by 7 bases, with 18 bases left in between. Germline V gene lookup returns CDR1 LNHDA and CDR2 SQIVND (reference sequence). This CDR3 has 14 residues. CDR3 amino acids: CASSGYSAGGEQYF. Written as DNA, the CDR3 is TGTGCCAGTAGTGGGTACTCCGCAGGGGGGGAGCAGTACTTC.

The chain carries TRBV6-5 and TRBJ2-2, with D possibly matching TRBD2 (5 bases). Germline V gene data show CDR1 as MNHEY and CDR2 as SVGAGI. The CDR3 contains 13 residues. Trimming shortened V by 7 bases and J by 7 bases, and 13 bases separated the two germline ends. Written as DNA, the CDR3 is TGTGCCAGCATCACGGCGGGTAACGGGGAGCTGTTTTTT. It codes for CASITAGNGELFF.

The V gene is TRBV10-3, the J gene TRBJ2-7; 9 nucleotides match TRBD2. The junction had 17 bases not matched to a gene; V was cut back by 7 bases and J by 7 bases. This CDR3 contains 16 residues. The germline V gene has CDR1 ENHRY and CDR2 SYGVKD. CDR3 protein: CAITPRLADAGGEQYF. Here the CDR3 DNA reads TGTGCCATCACCCCGAGACTAGCGGATGCGGGGGGAGAGCAGTACTTC.

The CDR3 region is CASSQEAGASGNTIYF. Written as DNA, the CDR3 is TGTGCCAGCAGCCAAGAGGCAGGGGCCTCTGGAAACACCATATATTTT. This chain connects TRBV4-2 to TRBJ1-3; maybe TRBD1 (6 bases). This CDR3 has 16 amino acids. The germline gives CDR1 LGHNA, CDR2 YNFKEQ. V was shortened by 0 bases and J by 0 bases, with 9 bases between the two germline ends.

The chain uses TRBV7-2 and TRBJ2-3; D is ambiguous. V was clipped by 1 base and J by 5 bases, with 7 bases between them. Germline V gene data show CDR1 as SGHTA and CDR2 as FQGNSA. CDR3 size: 13 residues. This chain's CDR3 is CASSLVGLDTQYF. CDR3 coding DNA: TGTGCCAGCAGCTTAGTAGGGTTAGATACGCAGTATTTT.

The chain employs TRBV13 and TRBJ1-3; D unclear. This CDR3 contains 15 residues. Germline V gene lookup returns CDR1 PRHDT and CDR2 FYEKMQ (reference sequence). V was shortened by 4 bases and J by 2 bases, with 12 bases between the two germline ends. Written as DNA, the CDR3 is TGTGCCAGCAGCTACCGATTTAGGGCTGGAAACACCATATATTTT. Its translation: CASSYRFRAGNTIYF.

The V call is TRBV27, the J call TRBJ2-1; a possible D gene is TRBD2 (5 bases). Trimming took 8 bases from V and 12 from J, leaving 11 bases between them. This CDR3 spans 10 amino acids. The germline gives CDR1 MNHEY, CDR2 SMNVEV (reference sequence). The CDR3 loop is CASPSHRQFF. DNA for the CDR3: TGTGCCAGCCCTAGCCATAGGCAGTTCTTC.

The chain joins TRBV7-2 to TRBJ2-3, with 9 positions matching TRBD2. Germline loops: CDR1 SGHTA, CDR2 FQGNSA. V lost 6 bases, J lost 4 bases, and 2 bases stayed unmatched. The CDR3 is 13 residues long. The CDR3 DNA is TGTGCCAGCAGTAGCGGGGGTGCAGATACGCAGTATTTT. This codes for CASSSGGADTQYF.

A few counts support this clone. The V and J genes are TRBV3-1 (or the pseudogene TRBV3-2) and TRBJ2-1; D is ambiguous. The CDR3 loop spans 12 amino acids. Trimming removed 1 base at V and 12 bases at J, with 10 bases between. CDR1 and CDR2 (germline): LGHDT, YNNKEL (reference sequence). The chain's CDR3 is CASSQGEVLQFF. The CDR3 bases are TGTGCCAGCAGCCAAGGCGAGGTGTTGCAGTTCTTC.

Only one count was recorded for this clone. In DNA form, the CDR3 reads TGTGCCAGCAGTTTTAGGCGGGTATACGAGCAGTACTTC. This codes for CASSFRRVYEQYF. The chain links TRBV12-3 or TRBV12-4 to TRBJ2-7; possibly TRBD2 for D (5 bases). The CDR3 loop spans 13 amino acids. Trimming cost V 3 bases and J 4 bases, with 10 bases left between them.

CDR3 bases: TGTGCCAGCAGCCTAAGCGGGGGGACAGATACGCAGTATTTT. Translated, it gives CASSLSGGTDTQYF. This chain links TRBV3-1 (or the pseudogene TRBV3-2) with TRBJ2-3; 9 positions match TRBD2. There are 14 residues in the CDR3. CDR1 is LGHDT and CDR2 is YNNKEL in the germline V gene (reference sequence). Trimming cost V 4 bases and J 3 bases; bases outside gene matches: 2.

The chain links TRBV20-1 to TRBJ2-1; D possibly matches TRBD1 or TRBD2 (5 bases each). Per the germline V gene, CDR1 is DFQATT and CDR2 is SNEGSKA (reference sequence). CDR3 length: 15 residues. Trimming pared 3 bases from V and 5 bases from J, leaving 17 bases between. CDR3 residues: CSASRQGRNDNEQFF. The CDR3 nucleotides are TGCAGTGCTAGTCGCCAGGGACGGAACGACAATGAGCAGTTCTTC.

The chain couples TRBV3-1 (or the pseudogene TRBV3-2) to TRBJ2-2; 8 nucleotides align to TRBD2. The CDR3 contains 18 residues. Germline-derived CDR1 and CDR2 are LGHDT and YNNKEL (reference sequence). V was clipped by 5 bases and J by 2 bases; unmatched bases: 13. CDR3 nucleotide sequence: TGTGCCAGCAGCGAACTGACCGGCGGGGGGATAAACACCGGGGAGCTGTTTTTT. It specifies CASSELTGGGINTGELFF.

The rearrangement uses TRBV7-2 and TRBJ2-5, with 13 bases that match TRBD2. Germline values: CDR1 SGHTA, CDR2 FQGNSA. Trimming removed 4 bases from V and 5 bases from J; junction bases left unmatched: 4. The CDR3 is made up of 15 amino acids. CDR3 nucleotides: TGTGCCAGCAGCTCGGGACTAGCGGGGCAGGAGACCCAGTACTTC. This sequence encodes CASSSGLAGQETQYF. Filled out from reference TRBV7-2 and TRBJ2-5, the complete variable domain reads GAGVSQSPSNKVTEKGKDVELRCDPISGHTALYWYRQSLGQGLEFLIYFQGNSAPDKSGLPSDRFSAERTGGSVSTLTIQRTQQEDSAVYLCASSSGLAGQETQYFGPGTRLLVL.

This chain joins TRBV2 and TRBJ2-1; D may be TRBD1 or TRBD2 (7 bases each). Trimming left V 2 bases short and J 9 bases short, with 20 bases between. The CDR3 sequence is 16 residues long. Germline assignment: CDR1 SNHLY and CDR2 FYNNEI. The CDR3 loop reads CASSEQGGAGHGEQFF. DNA for the CDR3: TGTGCCAGCAGTGAACAGGGGGGGGCGGGTCATGGTGAGCAGTTCTTC.

This sequence joins TRBV7-2 and TRBJ2-7; TRBD2 aligns across 10 bases. The CDR3 runs to 15 residues. Looked up from germline, CDR1 is SGHTA and CDR2 is FQGNSA. V lost 2 bases and J lost 2; bases outside the gene matches: 3. Here the CDR3 DNA reads TGTGCCAGCAGCTTAATAGCGGGGGGCGCCTACGAGCAGTACTTC. Protein sequence: CASSLIAGGAYEQYF.

J is TRBJ2-7 and V is TRBV7-2; 10 nucleotides align to TRBD2. The CDR3 consists of 15 residues. Germline V gene lookup returns CDR1 SGHTA and CDR2 FQGNSA. With 8 bases clipped from V and 0 bases from J, the junction kept 7 bases outside the gene matches. The CDR3 loop is CASRTSGLSSYEQYF. As DNA, the CDR3 is TGTGCCAGCCGGACTAGCGGTCTGAGCTCCTACGAGCAGTACTTC. The full variable domain, rest sourced from reference TRBV7-2 and TRBJ2-7, is GAGVSQSPSNKVTEKGKDVELRCDPISGHTALYWYRQSLGQGLEFLIYFQGNSAPDKSGLPSDRFSAERTGGSVSTLTIQRTQQEDSAVYLCASRTSGLSSYEQYFGPGTRLTVT.

This clone occurred a few times. V gene TRBV6-5 combines with J gene TRBJ2-1; TRBD2 might be the D (5 bases). CDR3 length equals 14 residues. CDR1 is MNHEY, CDR2 SVGAGI, per germline. The V end was cut by 5 bases, the J end by 4 bases, with 12 bases between. CDR3 protein: CASSPRTSYNEQFF. CDR3 nucleotides: TGTGCCAGCAGTCCCCGGACTTCTTACAATGAGCAGTTCTTC.

The chain employs TRBV10-3 and TRBJ2-5; 7 nucleotides line up with TRBD1. Germline V gene sequence: CDR1 ENHRY, CDR2 SYGVKD. Trimming at V came to 3 bases and at J to 4 bases, leaving 8 bases not matched to a gene. The CDR3 has 15 amino acids. CDR3 region: CAISDLGQLGETQYF. The CDR3 DNA follows: TGTGCCATCAGTGATTTGGGACAGCTTGGAGAGACCCAGTACTTC.

The rearrangement uses TRBV30 and TRBJ1-4, with D maybe TRBD1 (6 bases). Germline lookup yields CDR1 GTSNPN and CDR2 SVGIG (reference sequence). Trimming left V 3 bases short and J 8 bases short, with 13 bases between. This CDR3 has 13 amino acids. This CDR3 reads CAWRSRGREKLFF. The CDR3 nucleotides read TGTGCCTGGAGAAGCAGGGGCAGAGAAAAACTGTTTTTT.

This CDR3 reads CASSPGNNEKLFF. The CDR3 DNA sequence: TGTGCCAGCTCACCAGGGAATAATGAAAAACTGTTTTTT. The chain uses TRBV18 and TRBJ1-4; no clear D. Germline V gene sequence: CDR1 KGHSH, CDR2 LQKENI. V shed 2 bases and J shed 4 bases, with 5 bases lying between them. This CDR3 is 13 amino acids long. The complete variable domain, with remaining parts taken from reference TRBV18 and TRBJ1-4, reads NAGVMQNPRHLVRRRGQEARLRCSPMKGHSHVYWYRQLPEEGLKFMVYLQKENIIDESGMPKERFSAEFPKEGPSILRIQQVVRGDSAAYFCASSPGNNEKLFFGSGTQLSVL.

The chain combines TRBV6-2 or TRBV6-3 with TRBJ1-1, with a weak D call TRBD1 (6 bases). V lost 6 bases to trimming and J lost 3 bases, with 11 bases between them. CDR1 and CDR2 (germline): MNHEY, SVGEGT. The CDR3 length is 13 residues. CDR3 bases: TGTGCCAGCAGCCGGGGACAATACACTGAAGCTTTCTTT. Protein sequence: CASSRGQYTEAFF.

Within the sample, this clone is large. The chain couples TRBV27 to TRBJ1-1; no reliable D call. V was cut by 10 bases and J by 1 base, with 13 bases left in between. Germline-derived CDR1 and CDR2 are MNHEY and SMNVEV (reference sequence). CDR3 size: 13 residues. CDR3 coding DNA: TGTGCCACCTCTGGCAGACAGAACACTGAAGCTTTCTTT. Its translation is CATSGRQNTEAFF.

This chain links TRBV4-1 with TRBJ2-1, with 12 bases that match TRBD2. V gave up 2 bases and J gave up 1 base; unmatched junction bases: 9. CDR3 length: 19 amino acids. Germline V gene data show CDR1 as MGHRA and CDR2 as YSYEKL. The CDR3 sequence is CASSQFASGGARSYNEQFF. For the CDR3, the DNA is TGCGCCAGCAGCCAATTCGCTAGCGGGGGGGCTAGGTCCTACAATGAGCAGTTCTTC.

CDR3 amino acids: CASSRDSTLSGNTIYF. The CDR3 nucleotides read TGTGCCAGCAGCCGAGACAGTACACTCTCTGGAAACACCATATATTTT. V and J are TRBV7-9 and TRBJ1-3; tentatively, D is TRBD1 (5 bases). Germline loops: CDR1 SEHNR, CDR2 FQNEAQ (reference sequence). The CDR3 runs to 16 residues. The germline V and J ends were trimmed by 5 bases and 0 bases, with 14 bases remaining between them.